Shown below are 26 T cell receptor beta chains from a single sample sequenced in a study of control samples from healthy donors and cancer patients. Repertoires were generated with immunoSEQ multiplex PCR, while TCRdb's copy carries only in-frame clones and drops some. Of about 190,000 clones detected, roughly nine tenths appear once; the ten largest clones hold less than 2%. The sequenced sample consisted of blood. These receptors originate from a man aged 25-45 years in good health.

For the CDR3, the DNA is TGTGCCAGCAGCTTGGCTTACGGGACAGGGGGTAATTCACCCCTCCACTTT. Translating gives CASSLAYGTGGNSPLHF. The rearrangement uses TRBV5-8 and TRBJ1-6; 11 bases fit TRBD1. With V trimmed by 0 bases and J by 6 bases, 5 bases remained unmatched. The CDR3 loop spans 17 amino acids. Germline values: CDR1 SGHTS, CDR2 YDEGEE.

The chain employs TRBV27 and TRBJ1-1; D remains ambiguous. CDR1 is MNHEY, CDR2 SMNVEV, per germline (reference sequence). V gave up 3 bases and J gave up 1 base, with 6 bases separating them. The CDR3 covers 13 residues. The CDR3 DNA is TGTGCCAGCAGTTTCTTATCGAACACTGAAGCTTTCTTT. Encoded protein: CASSFLSNTEAFF.

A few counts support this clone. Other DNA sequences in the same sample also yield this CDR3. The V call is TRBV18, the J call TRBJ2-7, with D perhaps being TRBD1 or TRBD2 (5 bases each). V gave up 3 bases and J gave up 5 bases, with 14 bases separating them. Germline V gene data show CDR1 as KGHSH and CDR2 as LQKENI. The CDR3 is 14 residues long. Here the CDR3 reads CASSPSPGLDEQYF. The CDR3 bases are TGTGCCAGCTCACCGTCCCCGGGGCTTGACGAGCAGTACTTC.

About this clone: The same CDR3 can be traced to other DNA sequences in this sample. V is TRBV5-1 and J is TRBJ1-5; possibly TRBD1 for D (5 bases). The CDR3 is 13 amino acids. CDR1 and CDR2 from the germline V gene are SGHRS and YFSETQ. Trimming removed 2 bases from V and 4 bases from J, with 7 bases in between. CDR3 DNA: TGCGCCAGCAGCTTTGGGGGGAATCAGCCCCAGCATTTT. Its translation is CASSFGGNQPQHF.

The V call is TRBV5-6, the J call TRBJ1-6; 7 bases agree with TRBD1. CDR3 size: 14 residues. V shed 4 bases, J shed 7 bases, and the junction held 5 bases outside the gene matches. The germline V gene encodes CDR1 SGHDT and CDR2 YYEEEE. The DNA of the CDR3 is TGTGCCAGCAGCCTAACAGGGGTAAATTCACCCCTCCACTTT. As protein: CASSLTGVNSPLHF.

CDR3 sequence: CATSRGSGGAHEQYF. The DNA for the CDR3 is TGTGCCACCAGCAGAGGTAGCGGGGGGGCTCACGAGCAGTACTTC. The chain recombines TRBV15 with TRBJ2-7; the match to TRBD2 covers 11 bases. Germline V gene lookup returns CDR1 LNHNV and CDR2 YYDKDF (reference sequence). V lost 1 base and J lost 5; bases outside the gene matches: 4. This CDR3 is built from 15 residues.

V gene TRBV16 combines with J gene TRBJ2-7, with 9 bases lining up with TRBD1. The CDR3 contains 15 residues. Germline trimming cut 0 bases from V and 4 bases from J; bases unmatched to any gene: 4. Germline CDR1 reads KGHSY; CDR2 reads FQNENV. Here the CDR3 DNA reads TGTGCCAGCAGCCAATCTCTAGGACAGGGGTACGAGCAGTACTTC. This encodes CASSQSLGQGYEQYF.

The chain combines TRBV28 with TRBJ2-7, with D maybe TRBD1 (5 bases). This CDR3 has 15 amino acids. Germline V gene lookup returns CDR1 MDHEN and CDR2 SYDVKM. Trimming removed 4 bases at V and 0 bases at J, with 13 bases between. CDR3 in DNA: TGTGCCAGCAGTTCGTACAGGCAGGTCTCCTACGAGCAGTACTTC. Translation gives CASSSYRQVSYEQYF.

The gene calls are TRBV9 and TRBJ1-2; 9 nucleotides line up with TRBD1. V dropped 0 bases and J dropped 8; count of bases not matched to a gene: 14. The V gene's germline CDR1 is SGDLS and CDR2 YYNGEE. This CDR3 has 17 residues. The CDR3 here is CASSVGGILQGANGYTF. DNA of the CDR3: TGTGCCAGCAGCGTAGGGGGCATACTACAGGGGGCGAACGGCTACACCTTC.

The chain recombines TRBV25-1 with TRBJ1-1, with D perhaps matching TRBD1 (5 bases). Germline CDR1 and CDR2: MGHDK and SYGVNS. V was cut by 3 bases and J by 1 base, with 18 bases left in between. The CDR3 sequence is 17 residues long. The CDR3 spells CASSDHVPPRGNTEAFF. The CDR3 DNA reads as TGTGCCAGCAGTGACCACGTCCCTCCAAGGGGGAACACTGAAGCTTTCTTT.

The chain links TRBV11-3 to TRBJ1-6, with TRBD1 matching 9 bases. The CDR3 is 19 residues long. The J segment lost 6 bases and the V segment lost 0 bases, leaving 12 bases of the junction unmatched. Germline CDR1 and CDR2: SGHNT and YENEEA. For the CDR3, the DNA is TGTGCCAGCAGCTTAGAGGACAGGGGCCGGGGGCCTCCTAATTCACCCCTCCACTTT. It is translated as CASSLEDRGRGPPNSPLHF.

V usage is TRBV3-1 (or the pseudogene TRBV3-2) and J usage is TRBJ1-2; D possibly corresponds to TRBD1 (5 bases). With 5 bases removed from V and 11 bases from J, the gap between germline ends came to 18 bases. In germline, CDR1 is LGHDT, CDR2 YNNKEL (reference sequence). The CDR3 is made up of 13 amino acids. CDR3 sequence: CASSSTLSRDYTF. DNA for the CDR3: TGTGCCAGCAGCTCAACATTATCCAGGGATTACACCTTC.

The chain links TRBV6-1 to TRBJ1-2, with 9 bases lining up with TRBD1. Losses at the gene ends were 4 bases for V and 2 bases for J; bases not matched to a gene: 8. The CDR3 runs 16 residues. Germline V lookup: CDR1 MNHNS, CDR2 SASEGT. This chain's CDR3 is CASSGPPGQGNYGYTF. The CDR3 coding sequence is TGTGCCAGCAGTGGGCCTCCGGGACAGGGAAACTATGGCTACACCTTC.

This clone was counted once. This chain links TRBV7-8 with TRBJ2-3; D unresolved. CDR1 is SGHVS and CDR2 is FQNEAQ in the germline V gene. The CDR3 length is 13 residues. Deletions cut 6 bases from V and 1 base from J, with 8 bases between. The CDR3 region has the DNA TGTGCCAGCAGGGGGTTCGGCACAGATACGCAGTATTTT. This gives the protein CASRGFGTDTQYF.

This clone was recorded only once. In DNA, the CDR3 is TGTGCCAGCAGCGGAATGGGTTCTGATTCACCCCTCCACTTT. Translation: CASSGMGSDSPLHF. This rearrangement joins TRBV9 to TRBJ1-6; D not certain. Germline V CDR1 and CDR2: SGDLS, YYNGEE. CDR3 size: 14 residues. Between the trimmed V and J ends, which lost 3 bases and 8 bases, there was a span of 12 bases. Full variable domain (missing parts from reference TRBV9 and TRBJ1-6): DSGVTQTPKHLITATGQRVTLRCSPRSGDLSVYWYQQSLDQGLQFLIQYYNGEERAKGNILERFSAQQFPDLHSELNLSSLELGDSALYFCASSGMGSDSPLHFGNGTRLTVT.

The DNA of the CDR3 is TGTGCCAGCGCCCCGACAGGGATCGGGTCAGATACGCAGTATTTT. As protein: CASAPTGIGSDTQYF. V is TRBV18 and J is TRBJ2-3; 7 bases are shared with TRBD1. CDR1 is KGHSH and CDR2 is LQKENI in the germline V gene. This CDR3 has 15 amino acids. The V gene end was trimmed by 8 bases and the J gene end by 4 bases; junction bases not matched to a gene: 12. The full variable domain, its missing parts supplied by reference TRBV18 and TRBJ2-3, is NAGVMQNPRHLVRRRGQEARLRCSPMKGHSHVYWYRQLPEEGLKFMVYLQKENIIDESGMPKERFSAEFPKEGPSILRIQQVVRGDSAAYFCASAPTGIGSDTQYFGPGTRLTVL.

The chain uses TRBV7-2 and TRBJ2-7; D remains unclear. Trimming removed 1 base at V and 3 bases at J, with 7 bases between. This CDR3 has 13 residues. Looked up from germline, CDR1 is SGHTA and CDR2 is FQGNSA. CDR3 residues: CASSLEVGYEQYF. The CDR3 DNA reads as TGTGCCAGCAGCTTAGAGGTAGGCTACGAGCAGTACTTC.

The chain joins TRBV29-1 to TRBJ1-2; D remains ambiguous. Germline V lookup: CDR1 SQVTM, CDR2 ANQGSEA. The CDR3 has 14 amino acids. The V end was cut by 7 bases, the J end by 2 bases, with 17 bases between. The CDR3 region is CSARRRAPNYGYTF. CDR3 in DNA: TGCAGCGCTCGACGACGGGCCCCGAACTATGGCTACACCTTC.

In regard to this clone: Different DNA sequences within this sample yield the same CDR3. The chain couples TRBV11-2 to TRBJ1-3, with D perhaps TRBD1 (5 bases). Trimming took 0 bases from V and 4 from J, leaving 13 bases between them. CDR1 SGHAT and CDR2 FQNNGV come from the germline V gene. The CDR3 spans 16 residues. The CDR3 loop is CASSLDRGLTGNTIYF. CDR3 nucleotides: TGTGCCAGCAGCTTAGACCGGGGGTTGACAGGAAACACCATATATTTT.

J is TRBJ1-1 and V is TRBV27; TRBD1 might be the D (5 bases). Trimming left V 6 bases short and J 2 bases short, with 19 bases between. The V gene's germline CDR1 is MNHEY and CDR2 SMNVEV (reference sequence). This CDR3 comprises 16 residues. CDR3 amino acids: CASSLLRDGRNTEAFF. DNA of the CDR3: TGTGCCAGCAGCCTCTTAAGGGACGGACGAAACACTGAAGCTTTCTTT.

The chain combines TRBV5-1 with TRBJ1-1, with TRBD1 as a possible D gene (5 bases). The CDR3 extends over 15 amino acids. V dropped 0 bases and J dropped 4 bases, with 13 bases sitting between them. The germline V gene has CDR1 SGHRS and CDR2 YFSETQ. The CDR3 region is CASSLDRQRSTEAFF. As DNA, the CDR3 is TGCGCCAGCAGCTTGGACAGGCAACGAAGCACTGAAGCTTTCTTT.

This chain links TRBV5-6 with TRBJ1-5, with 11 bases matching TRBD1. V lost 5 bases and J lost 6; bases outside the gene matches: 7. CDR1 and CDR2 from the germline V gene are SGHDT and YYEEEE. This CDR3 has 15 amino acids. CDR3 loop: CASRLGGTGGQPQHF. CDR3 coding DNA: TGTGCCAGCAGGCTCGGCGGGACAGGGGGTCAGCCCCAGCATTTT.

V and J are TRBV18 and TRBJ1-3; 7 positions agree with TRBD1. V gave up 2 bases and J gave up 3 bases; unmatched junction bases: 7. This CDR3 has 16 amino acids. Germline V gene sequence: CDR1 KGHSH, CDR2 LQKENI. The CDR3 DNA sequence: TGTGCCAGCTCACCAAGTGGAACAGGGGATGGAAACACCATATATTTT. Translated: CASSPSGTGDGNTIYF.

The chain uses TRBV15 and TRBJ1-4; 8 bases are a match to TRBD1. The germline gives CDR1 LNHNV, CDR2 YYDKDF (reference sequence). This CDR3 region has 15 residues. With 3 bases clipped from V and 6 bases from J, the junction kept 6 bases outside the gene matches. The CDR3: CATSRYRGSDEKLFF. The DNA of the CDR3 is TGTGCCACCAGCAGGTACAGGGGGTCTGATGAAAAACTGTTTTTT. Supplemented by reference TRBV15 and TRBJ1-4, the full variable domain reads DAMVIQNPRYQVTQFGKPVTLSCSQTLNHNVMYWYQQKSSQAPKLLFHYYDKDFNNEADTPDNFQSRRPNTSFCFLDIRSPGLGDTAMYLCATSRYRGSDEKLFFGSGTQLSVL.

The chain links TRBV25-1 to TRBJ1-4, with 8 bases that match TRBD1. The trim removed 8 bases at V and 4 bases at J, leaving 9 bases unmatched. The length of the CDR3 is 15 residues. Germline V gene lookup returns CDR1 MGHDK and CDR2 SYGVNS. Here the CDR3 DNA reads TGTGCCAGCGCGAACACGGACAGGGTTAATGAAAAACTGTTTTTT. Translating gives CASANTDRVNEKLFF.

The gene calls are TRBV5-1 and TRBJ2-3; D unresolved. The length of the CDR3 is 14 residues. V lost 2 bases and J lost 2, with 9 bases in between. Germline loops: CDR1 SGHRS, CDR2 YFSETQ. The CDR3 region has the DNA TGCGCCAGCAGCTTTAAGGGTACCACAGATACGCAGTATTTT. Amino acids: CASSFKGTTDTQYF.